The entry below gives a single TCR beta chain sequence along with its context. No antigen is known for it. These data belong to a study of T cell repertoires in cytomegalovirus infection. Overall study: The authors relied on CMV epitopes, both recently identified HLA-C-restricted and well-studied HLA-B-restricted. Study outcomes and limitations: Adding up the frequency of public TCR beta families identified people who carried CMV plus the relevant HLA. Ex vivo responses were dominated by HLA-C-restricted CMV-specific TCR beta clonotypes.

One entry per CDR3 protein, called by TCRdb with MiXCR from the reads. The sample has about 770,000 distinct CDR3 sequences; 25% to 30% are singletons. The V end lost 5 bases, the J end lost 6 bases, and 8 bases lay between the germline ends. From germline, CDR1 is MNHEY and CDR2 SVGAGI. CDR3 length: 13 amino acids. This clonotype was sampled from a human donor in good health (CMV status not recorded). Some clones in this sample may be carry-over from other donors' samples. Sequenced material: cultured CD8+ T cells from PBMCs, taken from culture after CMV antigen stimulation. V is TRBV6-5 and J is TRBJ1-6; no definite D call. CDR3 sequence (DNA): TGTGCCAGCAGTGGACGGATTAATTCACCCCTCCACTTT. Translation gives CASSGRINSPLHF.